A single count supports the clone carrying this TCR beta chain. The repertoire was sequenced with immunoSEQ multiplex PCR; TCRdb's copy has only in-frame clones and lacks some. The repertoire includes hundreds of thousands of clones, roughly 90% of them detected once, and about 0.01% sits in the top ten. The source of the sample is a study of shared T cell receptors in the human thymus. Trimming at V came to 6 bases and at J to 1 base, leaving 13 bases not matched to a gene. CDR3 length: 18 amino acids. CDR1 and CDR2 (germline): MDHEN, SYDVKM. These data were likewise used in another study, on human thymus T cells. This second report adds: Infants, healthy and Finnish, who were having corrective surgery for congenital heart defects served as donors. Resections from corrective heart surgery supplied the thymus tissue. Thymic and blood repertoires seemed to favor certain V and J genes. Unrelated individuals had highly overlapping thymic repertoires, as reported in related research.

This rearrangement joins TRBV28 to TRBJ2-3; 10 positions match TRBD2. Sequencing was carried out using thymocytes. The source of this sequence is a boy under two years old with a congenital heart defect. CDR3 residues: CASRGRVLAGDGTDTQYF. The CDR3 nucleotides read TGTGCCAGCAGGGGGAGGGTGCTAGCGGGAGATGGCACAGATACGCAGTATTTT.